The 25 T cell receptor beta chains below were found in one sample sequenced in a study of OX40 agonist ivuxolimab in advanced cancers. Sequencing used immunoSEQ multiplex PCR; TCRdb keeps in-frame clones, though not all of them. This table has about 30,000 clones, around nine tenths appearing once. Source: CD4+ or CD8+ T cells sorted from blood, taken in a trial of the OX40 agonist ivuxolimab. Receptors were obtained from an adult with an advanced solid tumor such as melanoma, head and neck, liver or kidney cancer.

The chain joins TRBV27 to TRBJ2-7, with D uncertain. CDR1 MNHEY and CDR2 SMNVEV come from the germline V gene (reference sequence). The CDR3 covers 15 residues. With 5 bases removed from V and 5 bases from J, the gap between germline ends came to 19 bases. CDR3 bases: TGTGCCAGCAGTCCCCTGGCCTATTCTGGGAACGAGCAGTACTTC. It codes for CASSPLAYSGNEQYF.

By its share, this clone is medium-sized. The rearrangement links TRBV27 to TRBJ1-5; the D is unclear. CDR1 and CDR2 from the germline V gene are MNHEY and SMNVEV (reference sequence). This CDR3 comprises 18 residues. Trimming removed 5 bases at V and 0 bases at J, with 20 bases between. Here the CDR3 DNA reads TGTGCCAGCAGTCCTATATCCCCATCAGAGAATAGCAATCAGCCCCAGCATTTT. This encodes CASSPISPSENSNQPQHF.

This chain connects TRBV9 to TRBJ2-3; TRBD2 matches at 9 bases. The CDR3 loop spans 19 amino acids. Trimming took 0 bases from V and 1 from J; bases not matched to a gene: 12. Germline CDR1 SGDLS, CDR2 YYNGEE. DNA of the CDR3: TGTGCCAGCAGCGTAGAGGGTAGTTGGGTAGCGGGGGGCACAGATACGCAGTATTTT. It encodes CASSVEGSWVAGGTDTQYF.

This clone occurred once. This chain links TRBV7-3 with TRBJ2-7, with no clear D. With 5 bases removed from V and 3 bases from J, the gap between germline ends came to 14 bases. The CDR3 contains 14 residues. Germline V gene sequence: CDR1 SGHTA, CDR2 FQGTGA. CDR3 protein: CASSLLRGSYEQYF. The CDR3 region has the DNA TGTGCCAGCAGCCTTCTTCGTGGCAGCTACGAGCAGTACTTC.

V usage is TRBV6-1 and J usage is TRBJ2-7; 8 nucleotides agree with TRBD1. Germline V gene data show CDR1 as MNHNS and CDR2 as SASEGT. CDR3 length: 15 residues. Losses at the gene ends were 6 bases for V and 2 bases for J; bases not matched to a gene: 9. The CDR3, as DNA: TGTGCCAGCAGAGACCCGGGACAGGTACCCTACGAGCAGTACTTC. Amino acid sequence: CASRDPGQVPYEQYF.

This chain links TRBV5-6 with TRBJ2-7, with 8 bases matching TRBD1. V lost 4 bases, J lost 2 bases, and 8 bases stayed unmatched. Germline V CDR1 and CDR2: SGHDT, YYEEEE. This CDR3 is 15 amino acids long. The CDR3 reads CASSPPGQETYEQYF. The CDR3 coding sequence is TGTGCCAGCAGCCCCCCGGGACAGGAGACCTACGAGCAGTACTTC.

This sequence joins TRBV23-1 and TRBJ2-1, with a possible D match to TRBD1 (7 bases). TRBV23-1 is assigned to the ORF class and has an uncertain function. CDR3 size: 14 residues. The CDR3 DNA sequence: TGCTTCTTCAGGGGGGCGAGCTCCTACAATGAGCAGTTCTTC. The encoded protein is CFFRGASSYNEQFF.

The rearrangement joins TRBV28 to TRBJ1-1, with unresolved D. The CDR3 runs 13 residues. Germline-derived CDR1 and CDR2 are MDHEN and SYDVKM. Between the trimmed V and J ends, which lost 6 bases and 6 bases, there was a span of 14 bases. DNA of the CDR3: TGTGCCAGCAGCGTCCTTGGTAGGGCTGAAGCTTTCTTT. Its translation: CASSVLGRAEAFF.

This clone was observed a handful of times. The rearrangement joins TRBV11-1 to TRBJ2-1, with D tentatively TRBD1 (6 bases). CDR1 and CDR2 (germline): SGHAT, FQDESV (reference sequence). Between the trimmed V and J ends, which lost 5 bases and 8 bases, there was a span of 19 bases. CDR3 length equals 15 residues. CDR3 in DNA: TGTGCCAGCAGCGCACAGGGTCTGAGTCTCGATGAGCAGTTCTTC. Protein sequence: CASSAQGLSLDEQFF. Using reference TRBV11-1 and TRBJ2-1 for the parts outside the CDR3, the full variable domain is EAEVAQSPRYKITEKSQAVAFWCDPISGHATLYWYRQILGQGPELLVQFQDESVVDDSQLPKDRFSAERLKGVDSTLKIQPAELGDSAMYLCASSAQGLSLDEQFFGPGTRLTVL.

V and J are TRBV4-1 and TRBJ1-5; 7 bases align to TRBD1. Germline V gene data show CDR1 as MGHRA and CDR2 as YSYEKL. The CDR3 has 15 amino acids. Losses at the gene ends were 0 bases for V and 6 bases for J; bases not matched to a gene: 5. CDR3 coding DNA: TGCGCCAGCAGCCAAGATCCGCAGGGGGTTCAGCCCCAGCATTTT. This encodes CASSQDPQGVQPQHF.

CDR3 nucleotide sequence: TGTGCCAGCAGCAGACCCTCGAACACCGGGGAGCTGTTTTTT. It is translated as CASSRPSNTGELFF. The chain is built from TRBV11-3 and TRBJ2-2; D is uncertain. The V end was cut by 5 bases, the J end by 0 bases, with 7 bases between. The CDR3 runs to 14 residues. Germline values: CDR1 SGHNT, CDR2 YENEEA.

This clone has just one count. Here the CDR3 reads CASTGGVGQPQHF. DNA of the CDR3: TGTGCCAGCACGGGCGGGGTTGGGCAGCCCCAGCATTTT. V usage is TRBV27 and J usage is TRBJ1-5, with D hard to call. CDR3 length equals 13 residues. Germline-derived CDR1 and CDR2 are MNHEY and SMNVEV (reference sequence). Trimming removed 7 bases at V and 7 bases at J, with 14 bases between.

In DNA, the CDR3 is TGCGCCAGCAGCTTGGGAATAGGAAGTAACGAAAAACTGTTTTTT. Its protein product is CASSLGIGSNEKLFF. The chain uses TRBV5-1 and TRBJ1-4; D ambiguous. The CDR3 totals 15 residues. CDR1 and CDR2 from the germline V gene are SGHRS and YFSETQ. Trimming stripped 0 bases from V and 8 bases from J, with 14 bases between.

This chain links TRBV7-6 with TRBJ2-5; no definite D call. With 0 bases removed from V and 2 bases from J, the gap between germline ends came to 13 bases. In germline, CDR1 is SGHVS, CDR2 FNYEAQ. The CDR3 sequence is 16 residues long. The CDR3 DNA sequence: TGTGCCAGCAGCTTAGCGGTGGGAAGTCCGCAAGAGACCCAGTACTTC. Amino acids: CASSLAVGSPQETQYF.

The CDR3 reads CASSPGTVSRETQYF. CDR3 nucleotide sequence: TGTGCCAGCAGCCCCGGGACAGTGTCTCGAGAGACCCAGTACTTC. The chain has TRBV27 and TRBJ2-5; 7 bases agree with TRBD1. CDR3 length: 15 amino acids. J gave up 4 bases and V 6 bases, and 11 bases lay outside the gene matches. Germline V gene lookup returns CDR1 MNHEY and CDR2 SMNVEV (reference sequence).

The V call is TRBV6-1, the J call TRBJ2-1; no definite D call. The germline V gene has CDR1 MNHNS and CDR2 SASEGT. The length of the CDR3 is 15 residues. The V gene lost 8 bases and the J gene lost 8 bases, with 22 bases spanning the gap. In nucleotides, the CDR3 is TGTGCCAGCGTTTTCGCACCAAATCAGGTAGATGAGCAGTTCTTC. It encodes CASVFAPNQVDEQFF.

V usage is TRBV6-5 and J usage is TRBJ1-2, with a weak D call TRBD1 (6 bases). Trimming pared 10 bases from V and 7 bases from J, leaving 13 bases between. The CDR3 totals 11 residues. Germline V gene sequence: CDR1 MNHEY, CDR2 SVGAGI. CDR3 DNA sequence: TGTGCCACCTCCTGGGGGGCTGGCTACACCTTC. Translated, it gives CATSWGAGYTF.

The chain links TRBV7-9 to TRBJ2-7, with a tentative D call TRBD1 (7 bases). Trimming removed 5 bases at V and 0 bases at J, with 14 bases between. Looked up from germline, CDR1 is SEHNR and CDR2 is FQNEAQ (reference sequence). The CDR3 consists of 15 residues. Written as DNA, the CDR3 is TGTGCCAGCAGCCGCGGACAGGACTACTCCTACGAGCAGTACTTC. Protein sequence: CASSRGQDYSYEQYF.

The chain joins TRBV6-5 to TRBJ2-7; D possibly corresponds to TRBD1 (6 bases). With 6 bases removed from V and 4 bases from J, the gap between germline ends came to 19 bases. There are 15 residues in the CDR3. Germline V gives CDR1 MNHEY, CDR2 SVGAGI. The CDR3 region is CASSYTGLLGYEQYF. The CDR3 region has the DNA TGTGCCAGCAGCTATACAGGGCTACTAGGGTACGAGCAGTACTTC.

CDR3 sequence reads: CASSQATSGGSGTDTQYF. CDR3 DNA: TGCGCCAGCAGCCAAGCGACTAGCGGGGGGTCTGGCACAGATACGCAGTATTTT. The chain recombines TRBV4-1 with TRBJ2-3, with TRBD2 identical over 13 bases. The CDR3 contains 18 residues. Germline V gene sequence: CDR1 MGHRA, CDR2 YSYEKL. V shed 1 base, J shed 1 base, and the junction held 5 bases outside the gene matches.

The genes are TRBV2 and TRBJ2-5; 7 bases line up with TRBD2. The CDR3 contains 14 residues. Losses at the gene ends were 6 bases for V and 0 bases for J; bases not matched to a gene: 4. In germline, CDR1 is SNHLY, CDR2 FYNNEI. The chain's CDR3 is CASRGLDNQETQYF. The CDR3 nucleotides are TGTGCCAGCAGAGGACTAGATAACCAAGAGACCCAGTACTTC. Complete variable domain (other parts from reference TRBV2 and TRBJ2-5): EPEVTQTPSHQVTQMGQEVILRCVPISNHLYFYWYRQILGQKVEFLVSFYNNEISEKSEIFDDQFSVERPDGSNFTLKIRSTKLEDSAMYFCASRGLDNQETQYFGPGTRLLVL.

The chain joins TRBV29-1 to TRBJ1-3; maybe TRBD1 (6 bases). The CDR3 is 16 residues long. With 0 bases removed from V and 2 bases from J, the gap between germline ends came to 14 bases. Germline CDR1 is SQVTM and CDR2 is ANQGSEA. CDR3 sequence (DNA): TGCAGCGTTGAAGATCTTTCTACAGGGACTGGAAACACCATATATTTT. This translates into CSVEDLSTGTGNTIYF.

This clone was counted a few times. The chain links TRBV9 to TRBJ2-1; the match to TRBD2 covers 7 bases. V lost 4 bases and J lost 1; bases outside the gene matches: 8. Per germline, CDR1 SGDLS and CDR2 YYNGEE. The CDR3 has 16 amino acids. The CDR3 DNA reads TGTGCCAGCAGCCCCCCGGGCGGGAGTTCCTACAATGAGCAGTTCTTC. Amino acids: CASSPPGGSSYNEQFF.

The chain combines TRBV23-1 with TRBJ1-1; the D is unclear. TRBV23-1 is known as an ORF, though its function is uncertain. There are 13 residues in the CDR3. Trimming pared 6 bases from V and 1 base from J, leaving 9 bases between. CDR3 DNA sequence: TGCGCCAGCAGCCGGATGGAGAACACTGAAGCTTTCTTT. Translation: CASSRMENTEAFF.

The V call is TRBV6-1, the J call TRBJ2-7; no reliable D call. V lost 0 bases and J lost 3, with 6 bases in between. The CDR3 has 13 residues. CDR1 is MNHNS and CDR2 is SASEGT in the germline V gene. CDR3 nucleotide sequence: TGTGCCAGCAGTGAAGCCGGTAACTACGAGCAGTACTTC. This encodes CASSEAGNYEQYF.